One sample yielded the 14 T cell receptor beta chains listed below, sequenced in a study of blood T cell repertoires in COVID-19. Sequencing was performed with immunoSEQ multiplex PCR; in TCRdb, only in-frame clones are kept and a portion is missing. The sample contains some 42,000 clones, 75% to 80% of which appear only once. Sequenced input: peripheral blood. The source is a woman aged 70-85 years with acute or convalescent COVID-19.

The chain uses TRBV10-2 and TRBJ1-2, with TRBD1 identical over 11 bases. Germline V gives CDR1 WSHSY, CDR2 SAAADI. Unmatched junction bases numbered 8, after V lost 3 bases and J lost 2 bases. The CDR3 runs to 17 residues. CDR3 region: CASSDPPGQGANYGYTF. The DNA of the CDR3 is TGCGCCAGCAGTGACCCCCCCGGACAGGGGGCGAACTATGGCTACACCTTC.

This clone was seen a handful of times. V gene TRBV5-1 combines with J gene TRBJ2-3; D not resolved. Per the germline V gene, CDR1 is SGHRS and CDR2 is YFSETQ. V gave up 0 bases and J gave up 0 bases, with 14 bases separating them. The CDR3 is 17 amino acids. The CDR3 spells CASSLALAEPSTDTQYF. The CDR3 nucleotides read TGCGCCAGCAGCTTGGCTCTCGCGGAACCTAGCACAGATACGCAGTATTTT.

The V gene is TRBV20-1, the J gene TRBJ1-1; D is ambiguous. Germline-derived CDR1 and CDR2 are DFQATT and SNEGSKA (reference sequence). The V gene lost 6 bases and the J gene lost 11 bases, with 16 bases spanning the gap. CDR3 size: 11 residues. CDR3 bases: TGCAGTGCATATCCCCGTCCCGGGGCTTTCTTT. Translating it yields CSAYPRPGAFF.

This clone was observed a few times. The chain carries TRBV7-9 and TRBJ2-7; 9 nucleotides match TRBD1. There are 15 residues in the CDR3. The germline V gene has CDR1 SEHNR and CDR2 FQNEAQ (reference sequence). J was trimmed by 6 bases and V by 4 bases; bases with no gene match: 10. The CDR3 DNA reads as TGTGCCAGCAGCTGGGGGGACAGGGCAGTTGTCGAGCAGTACTTC. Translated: CASSWGDRAVVEQYF.

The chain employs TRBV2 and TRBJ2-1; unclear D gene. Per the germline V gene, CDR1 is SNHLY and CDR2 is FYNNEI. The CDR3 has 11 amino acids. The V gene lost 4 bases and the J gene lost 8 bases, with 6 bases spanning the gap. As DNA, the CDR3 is TGTGCCAGCAGTGGAGAATATGAGCAGTTCTTC. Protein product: CASSGEYEQFF. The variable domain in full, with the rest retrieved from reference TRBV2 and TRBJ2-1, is EPEVTQTPSHQVTQMGQEVILRCVPISNHLYFYWYRQILGQKVEFLVSFYNNEISEKSEIFDDQFSVERPDGSNFTLKIRSTKLEDSAMYFCASSGEYEQFFGPGTRLTVL.

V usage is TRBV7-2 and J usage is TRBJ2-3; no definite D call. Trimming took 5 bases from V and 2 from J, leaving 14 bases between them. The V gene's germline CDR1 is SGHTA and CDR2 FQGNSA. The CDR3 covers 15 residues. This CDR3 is CASSPGETLTDTQYF. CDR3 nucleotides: TGTGCCAGCAGCCCCGGAGAAACACTCACAGATACGCAGTATTTT.

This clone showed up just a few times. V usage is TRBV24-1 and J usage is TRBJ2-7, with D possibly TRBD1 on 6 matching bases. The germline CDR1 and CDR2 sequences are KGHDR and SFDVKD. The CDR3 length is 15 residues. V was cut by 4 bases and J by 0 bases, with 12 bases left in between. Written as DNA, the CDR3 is TGTGCCACCAGTGAGGGGACACCCGGCTCCTACGAGCAGTACTTC. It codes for CATSEGTPGSYEQYF.

For the CDR3, the DNA is TGTGCCAGCAGCCCCCTGCCTACTACCTACGAGCAGTACTTC. Protein product: CASSPLPTTYEQYF. The chain joins TRBV11-2 to TRBJ2-7; no clear D gene. V dropped 5 bases and J dropped 2 bases, with 13 bases sitting between them. Germline CDR1 SGHAT, CDR2 FQNNGV. The CDR3 runs 14 residues.

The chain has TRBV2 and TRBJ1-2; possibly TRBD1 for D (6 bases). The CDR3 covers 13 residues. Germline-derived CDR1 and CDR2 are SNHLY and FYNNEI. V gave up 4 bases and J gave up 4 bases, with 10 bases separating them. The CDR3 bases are TGTGCCAGCAGTGTCTACAGGGCCTATGGCTACACCTTC. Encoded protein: CASSVYRAYGYTF.

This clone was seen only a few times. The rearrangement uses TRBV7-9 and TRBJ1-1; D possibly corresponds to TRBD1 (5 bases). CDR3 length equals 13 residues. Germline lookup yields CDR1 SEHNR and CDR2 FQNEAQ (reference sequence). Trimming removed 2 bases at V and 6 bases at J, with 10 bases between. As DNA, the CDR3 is TGTGCCAGCAGCTTACTAAAAGGGGCTGAAGCTTTCTTT. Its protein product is CASSLLKGAEAFF.

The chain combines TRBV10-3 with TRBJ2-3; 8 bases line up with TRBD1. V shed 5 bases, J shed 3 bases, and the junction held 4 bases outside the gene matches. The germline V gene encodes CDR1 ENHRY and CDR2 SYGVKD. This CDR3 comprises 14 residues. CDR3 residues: CAISYDRGTDTQYF. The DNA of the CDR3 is TGTGCCATCAGTTACGACAGGGGAACAGATACGCAGTATTTT.

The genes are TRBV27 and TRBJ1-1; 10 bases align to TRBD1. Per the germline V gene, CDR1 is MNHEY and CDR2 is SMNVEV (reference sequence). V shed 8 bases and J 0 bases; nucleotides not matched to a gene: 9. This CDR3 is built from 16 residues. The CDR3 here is CASAPGTGEMNTEAFF. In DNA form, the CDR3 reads TGTGCCAGCGCACCGGGGACAGGGGAAATGAACACTGAAGCTTTCTTT.

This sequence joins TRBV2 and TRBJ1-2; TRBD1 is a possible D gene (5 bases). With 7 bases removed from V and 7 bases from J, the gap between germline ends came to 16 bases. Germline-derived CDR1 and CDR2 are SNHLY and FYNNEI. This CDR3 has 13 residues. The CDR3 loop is CASTLTERGGYTF. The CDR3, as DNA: TGTGCCAGCACCCTGACAGAAAGAGGTGGCTACACCTTC.

CDR3 residues: CASSLEWGTETQYF. In DNA, the CDR3 is TGCGCCAGCAGCTTGGAATGGGGCACAGAGACCCAGTACTTC. The chain joins TRBV5-1 to TRBJ2-5; maybe TRBD1 (5 bases). In germline, CDR1 is SGHRS, CDR2 YFSETQ. This CDR3 contains 14 residues. Trimming left V 0 bases short and J 4 bases short, with 10 bases between.